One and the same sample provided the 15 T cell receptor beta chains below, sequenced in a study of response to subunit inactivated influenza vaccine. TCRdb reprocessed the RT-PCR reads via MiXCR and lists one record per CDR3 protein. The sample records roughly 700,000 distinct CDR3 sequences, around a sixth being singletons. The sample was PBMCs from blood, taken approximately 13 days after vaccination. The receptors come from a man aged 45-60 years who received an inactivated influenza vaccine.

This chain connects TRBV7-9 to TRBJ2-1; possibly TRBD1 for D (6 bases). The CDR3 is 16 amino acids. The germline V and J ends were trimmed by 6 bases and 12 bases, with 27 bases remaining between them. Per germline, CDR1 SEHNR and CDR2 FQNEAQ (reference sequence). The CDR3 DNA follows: TGTGCCAGCAGTTCTTATGGGACACGGCTCGGGGATGGGCAGTTCTTC. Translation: CASSSYGTRLGDGQFF.

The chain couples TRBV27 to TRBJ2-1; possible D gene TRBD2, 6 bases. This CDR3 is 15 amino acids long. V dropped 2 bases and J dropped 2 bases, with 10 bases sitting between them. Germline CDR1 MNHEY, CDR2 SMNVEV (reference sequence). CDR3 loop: CASSLAGFAYNEQFF. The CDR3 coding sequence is TGTGCCAGCAGTTTAGCGGGGTTTGCCTACAATGAGCAGTTCTTC.

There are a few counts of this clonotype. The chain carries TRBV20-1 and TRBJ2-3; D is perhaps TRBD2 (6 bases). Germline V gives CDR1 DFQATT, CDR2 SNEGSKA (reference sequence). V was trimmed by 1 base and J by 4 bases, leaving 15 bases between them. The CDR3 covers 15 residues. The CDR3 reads CSARGFGGTPDTQYF. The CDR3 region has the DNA TGCAGTGCTAGAGGGTTCGGCGGGACCCCAGATACGCAGTATTTT.

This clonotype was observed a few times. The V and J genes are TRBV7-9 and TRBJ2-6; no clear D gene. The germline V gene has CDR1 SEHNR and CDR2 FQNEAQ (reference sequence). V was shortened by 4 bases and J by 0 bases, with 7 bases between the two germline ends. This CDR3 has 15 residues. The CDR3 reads CASSSLSSGANVLTF. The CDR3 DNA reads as TGTGCCAGCAGCTCACTCAGCTCTGGGGCCAACGTCCTGACTTTC.

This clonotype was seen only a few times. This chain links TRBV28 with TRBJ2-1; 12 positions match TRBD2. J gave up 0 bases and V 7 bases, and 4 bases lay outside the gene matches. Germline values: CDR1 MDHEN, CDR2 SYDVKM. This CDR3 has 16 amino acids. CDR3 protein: CASKASGRVSYNEQFF. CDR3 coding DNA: TGTGCCAGCAAGGCTAGCGGGAGGGTCTCCTACAATGAGCAGTTCTTC. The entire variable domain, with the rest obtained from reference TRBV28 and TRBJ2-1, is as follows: DVKVTQSSRYLVKRTGEKVFLECVQDMDHENMFWYRQDPGLGLRLIYFSYDVKMKEKGDIPEGYSVSREKKERFSLILESASTNQTSMYLCASKASGRVSYNEQFFGPGTRLTVL.

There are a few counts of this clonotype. CDR3 protein: CASSQDGAGANVLTF. CDR3 nucleotides: TGCGCCAGCAGCCAAGATGGGGCTGGGGCCAACGTCCTGACTTTC. The chain employs TRBV4-3 and TRBJ2-6; D remains ambiguous. CDR3 length: 15 amino acids. The V gene lost 0 bases and the J gene lost 2 bases, with 5 bases spanning the gap. Germline loops: CDR1 LGHNA, CDR2 YSLEER.

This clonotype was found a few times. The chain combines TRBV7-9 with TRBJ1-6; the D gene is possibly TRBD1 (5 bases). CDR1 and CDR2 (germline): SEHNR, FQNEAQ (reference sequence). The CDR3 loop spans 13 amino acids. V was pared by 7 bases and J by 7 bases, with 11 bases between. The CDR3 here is CASTPQGNSPLHF. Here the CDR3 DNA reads TGTGCCAGCACCCCTCAGGGAAATTCACCCCTCCACTTT.

The CDR3 coding sequence is TGTGCCAGCAGCTTAGGGACAGGGTTTTTAGAGCAGTACTTC. Amino acid sequence: CASSLGTGFLEQYF. This rearrangement joins TRBV11-2 to TRBJ2-7, with 8 bases that match TRBD1. CDR3 length equals 14 residues. Losses at the gene ends were 1 base for V and 7 bases for J; bases not matched to a gene: 6. Germline V gene sequence: CDR1 SGHAT, CDR2 FQNNGV.

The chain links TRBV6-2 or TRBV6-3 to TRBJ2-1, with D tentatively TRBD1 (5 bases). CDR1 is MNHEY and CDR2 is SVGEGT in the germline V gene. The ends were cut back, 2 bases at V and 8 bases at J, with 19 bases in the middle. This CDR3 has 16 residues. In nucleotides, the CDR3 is TGTGCCAGCAGTTACCCCAGGGATGGGAAGCGAGATGAGCAGTTCTTC. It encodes CASSYPRDGKRDEQFF.

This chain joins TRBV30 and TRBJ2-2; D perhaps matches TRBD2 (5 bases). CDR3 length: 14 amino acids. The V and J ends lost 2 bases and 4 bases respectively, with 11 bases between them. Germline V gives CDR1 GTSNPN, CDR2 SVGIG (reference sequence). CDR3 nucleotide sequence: TGTGCCTGGAGTCGAGGGTGGGGCACCGGGGAGCTGTTTTTT. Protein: CAWSRGWGTGELFF.

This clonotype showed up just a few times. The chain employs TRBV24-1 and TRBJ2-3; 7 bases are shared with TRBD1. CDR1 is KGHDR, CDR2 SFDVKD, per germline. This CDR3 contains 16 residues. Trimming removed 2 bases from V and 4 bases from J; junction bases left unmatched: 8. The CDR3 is CATSDYDRDVPDTQYF. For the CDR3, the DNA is TGTGCCACCAGTGATTACGACAGGGATGTCCCAGATACGCAGTATTTT.

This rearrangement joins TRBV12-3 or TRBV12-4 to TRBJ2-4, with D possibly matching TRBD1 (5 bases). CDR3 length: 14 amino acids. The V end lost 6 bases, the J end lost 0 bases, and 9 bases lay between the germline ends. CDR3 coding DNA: TGTGCCAGCAGCTTCCAGGGAGCCAAAAACATTCAGTACTTC. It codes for CASSFQGAKNIQYF.

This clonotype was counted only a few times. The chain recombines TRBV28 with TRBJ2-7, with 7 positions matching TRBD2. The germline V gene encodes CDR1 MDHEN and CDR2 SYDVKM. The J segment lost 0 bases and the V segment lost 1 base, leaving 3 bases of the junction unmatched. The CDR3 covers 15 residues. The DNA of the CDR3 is TGTGCCAGCAGTTTATCAGGCGGGAGCTCCTACGAGCAGTACTTC. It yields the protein CASSLSGGSSYEQYF.

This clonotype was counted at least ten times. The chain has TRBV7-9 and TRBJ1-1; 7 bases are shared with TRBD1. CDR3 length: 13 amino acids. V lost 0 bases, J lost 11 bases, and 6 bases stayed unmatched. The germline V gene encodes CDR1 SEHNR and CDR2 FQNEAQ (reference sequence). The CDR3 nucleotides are TGTGCCAGCAGCTTAGCGGCACAGGGGACGGCTTTCTTT. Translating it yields CASSLAAQGTAFF.

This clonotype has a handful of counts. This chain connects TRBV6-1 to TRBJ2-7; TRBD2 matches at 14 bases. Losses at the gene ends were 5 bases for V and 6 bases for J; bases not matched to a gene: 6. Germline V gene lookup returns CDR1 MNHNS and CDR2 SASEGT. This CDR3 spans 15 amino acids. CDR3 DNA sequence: TGTGCCAGCAGTACCGGACTAGCGGGAGGACGCGAGCAGTACTTC. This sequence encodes CASSTGLAGGREQYF.